The clone carrying this T cell receptor beta chain was seen only once. No antigen is known for it. The source of the sample is a study of OX40 agonist ivuxolimab in advanced cancers. As for the study in general: Three partial responders included one hepatocellular carcinoma patient and two cutaneous melanoma patients.

Study outcomes and limitations: Clonal expansion was among the lowest in partial responders at 0.1-3.0 mg/kg, especially CD8+. CD4+ T cells averaged fewer expanded clones than CD8+ T cells.

Measured with immunoSEQ multiplex PCR; TCRdb has only the in-frame clones, and not every one. The sample has approximately 60,000 clones, around 90% seen once; the top ten hold approximately 10%. The CDR3 has 13 amino acids. Trimming stripped 6 bases from V and 6 bases from J, with 12 bases between. Germline V gives CDR1 LNHDA, CDR2 SQIVND (reference sequence). Systemic immunosuppression or autoimmune disease history was grounds to exclude patients. The sequencing here drew on CD4+ or CD8+ T cells sorted from blood, taken in a trial of the OX40 agonist ivuxolimab. The J gene is TRBJ2-1, the V gene TRBV19, with D perhaps matching TRBD2 (6 bases). The sequence came from an adult with an advanced solid tumor such as melanoma, head and neck, liver or kidney cancer. CDR3 loop: CASSEGLVNEQFF. In DNA form, the CDR3 reads TGTGCCAGTAGCGAGGGACTCGTCAATGAGCAGTTCTTC.